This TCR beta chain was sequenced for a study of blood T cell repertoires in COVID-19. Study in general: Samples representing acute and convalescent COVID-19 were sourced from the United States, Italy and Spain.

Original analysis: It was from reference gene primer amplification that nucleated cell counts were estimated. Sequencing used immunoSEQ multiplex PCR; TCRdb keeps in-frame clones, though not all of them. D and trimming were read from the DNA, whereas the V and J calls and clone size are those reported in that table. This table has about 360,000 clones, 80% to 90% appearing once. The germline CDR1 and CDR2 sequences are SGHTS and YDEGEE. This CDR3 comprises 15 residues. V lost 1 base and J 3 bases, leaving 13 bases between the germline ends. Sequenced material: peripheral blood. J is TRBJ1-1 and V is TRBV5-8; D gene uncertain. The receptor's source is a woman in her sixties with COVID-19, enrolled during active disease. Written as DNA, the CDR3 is TGTGCCAGCAGCTTGCCTGTCCCCGGGGACACTGAAGCTTTCTTT. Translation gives CASSLPVPGDTEAFF.